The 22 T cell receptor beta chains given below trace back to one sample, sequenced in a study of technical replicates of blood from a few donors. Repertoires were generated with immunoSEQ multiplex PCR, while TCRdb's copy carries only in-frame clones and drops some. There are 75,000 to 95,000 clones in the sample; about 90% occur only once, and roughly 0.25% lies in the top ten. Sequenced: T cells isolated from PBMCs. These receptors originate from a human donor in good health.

This CDR3 is CASIGGFGTEAFF. DNA of the CDR3: TGTGCCAGTATAGGGGGCTTCGGCACTGAAGCTTTCTTT. The V gene is TRBV7-9, the J gene TRBJ1-1; 7 positions match TRBD1. Germline V gene sequence: CDR1 SEHNR, CDR2 FQNEAQ (reference sequence). This CDR3 is built from 13 residues. V trimming: 9 bases; J trimming: 4 bases; junction bases outside the gene matches: 8.

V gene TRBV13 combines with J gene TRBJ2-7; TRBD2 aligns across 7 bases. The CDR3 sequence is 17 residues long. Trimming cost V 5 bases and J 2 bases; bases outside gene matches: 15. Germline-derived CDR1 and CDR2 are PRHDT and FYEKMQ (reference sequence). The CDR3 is CASSAYRGAGAPYEQYF. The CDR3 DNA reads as TGTGCCAGCAGCGCCTACCGTGGGGCGGGAGCGCCCTACGAGCAGTACTTC.

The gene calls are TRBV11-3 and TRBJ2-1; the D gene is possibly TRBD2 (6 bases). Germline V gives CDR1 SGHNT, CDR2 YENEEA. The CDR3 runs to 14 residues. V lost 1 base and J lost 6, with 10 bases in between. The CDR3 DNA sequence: TGTGCCAGCAGCTTAGGGGCCGGGGGCAATGAGCAGTTCTTC. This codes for CASSLGAGGNEQFF.

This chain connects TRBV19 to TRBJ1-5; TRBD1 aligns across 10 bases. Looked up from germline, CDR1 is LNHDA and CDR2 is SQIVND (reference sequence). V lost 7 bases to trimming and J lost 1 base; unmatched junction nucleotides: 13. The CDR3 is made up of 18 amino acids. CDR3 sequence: CASTPGQGRGMSNQPQHF. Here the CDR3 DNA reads TGTGCCAGTACCCCGGGACAGGGGAGGGGAATGAGCAATCAGCCCCAGCATTTT.

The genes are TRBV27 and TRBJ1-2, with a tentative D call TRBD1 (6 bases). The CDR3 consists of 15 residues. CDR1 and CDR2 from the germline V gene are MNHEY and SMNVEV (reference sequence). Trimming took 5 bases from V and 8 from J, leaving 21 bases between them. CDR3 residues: CASSTWTEGTGGYTF. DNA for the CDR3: TGTGCCAGCAGTACCTGGACAGAGGGAACCGGAGGCTACACCTTC.

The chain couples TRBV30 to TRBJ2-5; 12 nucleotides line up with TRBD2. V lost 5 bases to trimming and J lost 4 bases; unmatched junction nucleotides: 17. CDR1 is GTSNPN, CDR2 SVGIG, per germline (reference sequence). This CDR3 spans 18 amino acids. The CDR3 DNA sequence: TGTGCCTGGGAACGACTAGCGGGGGACCCAGCCCTTGGAGAGACCCAGTACTTC. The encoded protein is CAWERLAGDPALGETQYF.

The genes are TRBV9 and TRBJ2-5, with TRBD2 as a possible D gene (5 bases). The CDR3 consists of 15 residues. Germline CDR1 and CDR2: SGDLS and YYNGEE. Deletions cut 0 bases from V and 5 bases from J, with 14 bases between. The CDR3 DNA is TGTGCCAGCAGCGTAGCGGATCTAGCCCAGGAGACCCAGTACTTC. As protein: CASSVADLAQETQYF.

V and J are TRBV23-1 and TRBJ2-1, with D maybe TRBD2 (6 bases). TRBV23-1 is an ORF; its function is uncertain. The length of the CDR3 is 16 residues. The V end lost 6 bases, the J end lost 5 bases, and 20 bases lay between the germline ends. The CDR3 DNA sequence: TGCGCCAGCAGACCTGACGACTCCGGGAGAAACAATGAGCAGTTCTTC. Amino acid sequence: CASRPDDSGRNNEQFF.

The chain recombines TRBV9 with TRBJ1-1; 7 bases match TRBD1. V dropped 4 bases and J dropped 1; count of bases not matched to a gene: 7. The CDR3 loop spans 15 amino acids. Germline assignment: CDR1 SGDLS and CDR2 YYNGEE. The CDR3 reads CASSRRQGTNTEAFF. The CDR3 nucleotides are TGTGCCAGCAGCAGACGACAGGGAACGAACACTGAAGCTTTCTTT.

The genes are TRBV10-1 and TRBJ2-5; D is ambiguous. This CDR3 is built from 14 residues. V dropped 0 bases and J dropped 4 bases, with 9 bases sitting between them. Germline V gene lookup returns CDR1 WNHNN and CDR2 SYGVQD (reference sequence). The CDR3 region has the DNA TGCGCCAGCAGTGAGTCGATGGCTAGAGAGACCCAGTACTTC. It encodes CASSESMARETQYF.

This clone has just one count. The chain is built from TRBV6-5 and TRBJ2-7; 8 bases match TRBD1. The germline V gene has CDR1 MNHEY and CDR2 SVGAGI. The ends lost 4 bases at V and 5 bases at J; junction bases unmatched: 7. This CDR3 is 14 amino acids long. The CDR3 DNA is TGTGCCAGCAGTTTTGGGACAGGACGAGACGAGCAGTACTTC. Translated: CASSFGTGRDEQYF.

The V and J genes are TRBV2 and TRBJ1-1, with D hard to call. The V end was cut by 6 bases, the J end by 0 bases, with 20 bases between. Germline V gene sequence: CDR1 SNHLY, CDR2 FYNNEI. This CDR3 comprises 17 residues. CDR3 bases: TGTGCCAGCAGCCTTCAGTGGCAGGTAGTCATGAACACTGAAGCTTTCTTT. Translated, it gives CASSLQWQVVMNTEAFF.

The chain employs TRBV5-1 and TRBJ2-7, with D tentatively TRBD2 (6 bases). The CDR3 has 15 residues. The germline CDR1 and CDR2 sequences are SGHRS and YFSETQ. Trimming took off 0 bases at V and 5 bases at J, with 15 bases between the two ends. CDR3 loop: CASSLVGLLLDEQYF. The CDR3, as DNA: TGCGCCAGCAGCTTGGTGGGACTGCTTCTGGACGAGCAGTACTTC.

The CDR3 nucleotides read TGCGCCAGCAGATCGGGACTAGGGTCCCAAGATACGCAGTATTTT. This translates into CASRSGLGSQDTQYF. This chain uses TRBV4-1 with TRBJ2-3, with 8 positions matching TRBD2. V trimming: 6 bases; J trimming: 5 bases; junction bases outside the gene matches: 10. Germline loops: CDR1 MGHRA, CDR2 YSYEKL. This CDR3 is 15 amino acids long.

The CDR3 region has the DNA TGTGCCAGCAGCCCAACTTGGGGCGGCAATCAGCCCCAGCATTTT. The encoded protein is CASSPTWGGNQPQHF. This rearrangement joins TRBV7-8 to TRBJ1-5, with D perhaps TRBD1 (5 bases). V lost 5 bases, J lost 2 bases, and 13 bases lay in between. The CDR3 runs 15 residues. Per the germline V gene, CDR1 is SGHVS and CDR2 is FQNEAQ.

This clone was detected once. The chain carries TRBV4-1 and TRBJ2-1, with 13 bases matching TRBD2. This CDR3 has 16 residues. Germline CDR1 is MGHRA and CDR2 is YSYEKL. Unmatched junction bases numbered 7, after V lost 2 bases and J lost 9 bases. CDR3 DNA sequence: TGCGCCAGCAGCCAATGGACTAGCGGGAGAGGGAGTGAGCAGTTCTTC. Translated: CASSQWTSGRGSEQFF.

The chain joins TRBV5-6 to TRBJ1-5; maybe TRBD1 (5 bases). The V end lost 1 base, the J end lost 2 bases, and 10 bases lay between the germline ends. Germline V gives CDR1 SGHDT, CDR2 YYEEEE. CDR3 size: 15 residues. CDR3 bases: TGTGCCAGCAGCTTGATGGGGCAGGGCAATCAGCCCCAGCATTTT. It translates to CASSLMGQGNQPQHF.

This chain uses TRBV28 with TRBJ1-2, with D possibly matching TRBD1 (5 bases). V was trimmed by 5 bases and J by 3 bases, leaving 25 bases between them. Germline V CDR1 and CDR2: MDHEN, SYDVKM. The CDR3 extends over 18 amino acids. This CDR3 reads CASSLPIGKGREHYGYTF. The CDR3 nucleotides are TGTGCCAGCAGTCTTCCTATTGGGAAAGGCAGGGAACACTATGGCTACACCTTC.

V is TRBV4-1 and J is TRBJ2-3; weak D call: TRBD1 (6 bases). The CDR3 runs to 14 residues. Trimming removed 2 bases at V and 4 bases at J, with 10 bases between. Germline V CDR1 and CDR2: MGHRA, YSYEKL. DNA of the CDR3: TGCGCCAGCAGCCAACCGGACAGATCAGATACGCAGTATTTT. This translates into CASSQPDRSDTQYF.

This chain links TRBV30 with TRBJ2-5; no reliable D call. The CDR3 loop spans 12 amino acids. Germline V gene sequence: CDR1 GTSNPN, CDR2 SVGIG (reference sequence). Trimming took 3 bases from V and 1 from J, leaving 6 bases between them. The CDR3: CAWRTAQETQYF. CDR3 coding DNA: TGTGCCTGGAGGACTGCCCAAGAGACCCAGTACTTC.

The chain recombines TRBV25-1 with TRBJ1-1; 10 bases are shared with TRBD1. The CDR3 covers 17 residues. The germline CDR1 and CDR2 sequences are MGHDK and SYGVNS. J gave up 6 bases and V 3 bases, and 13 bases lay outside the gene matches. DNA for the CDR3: TGTGCCAGCAGTGATTATTCGACAGGGGGCGGGTTCGCTGAAGCTTTCTTT. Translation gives CASSDYSTGGGFAEAFF.

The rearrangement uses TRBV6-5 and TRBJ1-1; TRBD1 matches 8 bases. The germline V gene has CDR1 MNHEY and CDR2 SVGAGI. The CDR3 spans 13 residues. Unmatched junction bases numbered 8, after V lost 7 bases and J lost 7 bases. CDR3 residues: CASKQGGASEAFF. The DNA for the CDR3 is TGTGCCAGCAAACAGGGGGGGGCGAGTGAAGCTTTCTTT.